These 19 T cell receptor beta chains were all obtained from the same sample, sequenced in a study of beta chain features in type 1 diabetes. What these receptors recognize is not known. The entirety of the isolated RNA underwent reverse transcription, so expressed TCRB transcripts were sequenced. Profiling relied on immunoSEQ multiplex PCR, and the TCRdb table lists in-frame clones only, not all of them. The sample yields hundreds of thousands of clones, over 13% seen once. Study results and caveats: Moderate but significant shortening of TCRB CDR3s was recorded in all four CD4+ subsets from Type 1 diabetes patients.

The specimen was naive CD4+ T cells from blood. The source is a man aged 18 to 29 with type 1 diabetes.

The rearrangement joins TRBV9 to TRBJ2-5; weak D call: TRBD1 (5 bases). The CDR3 totals 14 residues. Per germline, CDR1 SGDLS and CDR2 YYNGEE. V shed 0 bases and J shed 4 bases, with 10 bases lying between them. CDR3 sequence: CASSVVATGETQYF. CDR3 bases: TGTGCCAGCAGCGTAGTGGCAACAGGAGAGACCCAGTACTTC. Complete variable domain (other parts from reference TRBV9 and TRBJ2-5): DSGVTQTPKHLITATGQRVTLRCSPRSGDLSVYWYQQSLDQGLQFLIQYYNGEERAKGNILERFSAQQFPDLHSELNLSSLELGDSALYFCASSVVATGETQYFGPGTRLLVL.

This clone was observed at least ten times. This CDR3 is also generated by other DNA sequences in the sample. The V call is TRBV7-9, the J call TRBJ2-3; D gene ambiguous. V was clipped by 3 bases and J by 2 bases, with 0 bases between them. The length of the CDR3 is 11 residues. Looked up from germline, CDR1 is SEHNR and CDR2 is FQNEAQ (reference sequence). The CDR3, as DNA: TGTGCCAGCAGCTTCACAGATACGCAGTATTTT. This encodes CASSFTDTQYF.

The chain combines TRBV27 with TRBJ2-5; 8 nucleotides line up with TRBD2. J lost 1 base, V lost 6 bases, and 1 base had no gene match. CDR3 length: 13 residues. CDR1 is MNHEY and CDR2 is SMNVEV in the germline V gene (reference sequence). The CDR3 sequence is CASSGRAQETQYF. The DNA of the CDR3 is TGTGCCAGCAGCGGGAGGGCCCAAGAGACCCAGTACTTC.

Worth noting for this clone: The sample has other DNA sequences that encode this CDR3 too. The chain employs TRBV2 and TRBJ2-7, with D possibly TRBD2 on 6 matching bases. CDR3 size: 12 residues. V was cut by 6 bases and J by 3 bases, with 9 bases left in between. Germline CDR1 reads SNHLY; CDR2 reads FYNNEI. CDR3 sequence (DNA): TGTGCCAGCAGCGGGGGAGGCTACGAGCAGTACTTC. This sequence encodes CASSGGGYEQYF.

The J gene is TRBJ1-5, the V gene TRBV7-9, with 7 bases identical to TRBD1. CDR1 SEHNR and CDR2 FQNEAQ come from the germline V gene (reference sequence). The junction had 10 bases not matched to a gene; V was cut back by 1 base and J by 4 bases. The CDR3 has 17 residues. CDR3 nucleotides: TGTGCCAGCAGCTTAGGGACAGGTGGGATAGGAAATCAGCCCCAGCATTTT. Translation: CASSLGTGGIGNQPQHF.

The V call is TRBV30, the J call TRBJ1-6; 9 bases agree with TRBD1. V shed 6 bases, J shed 7 bases, and the junction held 7 bases outside the gene matches. Germline CDR1 and CDR2: GTSNPN and SVGIG (reference sequence). This CDR3 region has 14 residues. CDR3 DNA sequence: TGTGCCTGTCCGAGACAGGGGGGGAATTCACCCCTCCACTTT. This gives the protein CACPRQGGNSPLHF.

This clone was counted a few times. The identical CDR3 is also encoded by other nucleotide sequences in the sample. This rearrangement joins TRBV7-2 to TRBJ2-7; D is undetermined. The CDR3 runs 13 residues. The V end lost 1 base, the J end lost 1 base, and 5 bases lay between the germline ends. Germline-derived CDR1 and CDR2 are SGHTA and FQGNSA. CDR3 DNA sequence: TGTGCCAGCAGCTTAGTCTTATCCTACGAGCAGTACTTC. The encoded protein is CASSLVLSYEQYF.

This clone was observed a handful of times. The rearrangement uses TRBV7-2 and TRBJ2-1; D is possibly TRBD1 (5 bases). This CDR3 spans 15 amino acids. The germline CDR1 and CDR2 sequences are SGHTA and FQGNSA. V was trimmed by 7 bases and J by 8 bases, leaving 21 bases between them. DNA for the CDR3: TGTGCCAGCATGCTGGTGGCAGGGTATGTCCATGAGCAGTTCTTC. Its protein product is CASMLVAGYVHEQFF.

This chain connects TRBV18 to TRBJ1-1; D remains ambiguous. Trimming stripped 1 base from V and 4 bases from J, with 7 bases between. The length of the CDR3 is 13 residues. Per germline, CDR1 KGHSH and CDR2 LQKENI. CDR3 coding DNA: TGTGCCAGCTCACCACTTGTGATCACTGAAGCTTTCTTT. Translation: CASSPLVITEAFF.

The chain couples TRBV19 to TRBJ2-1; TRBD1 matches 9 bases. The CDR3 length is 14 residues. The V gene's germline CDR1 is LNHDA and CDR2 SQIVND (reference sequence). V was clipped by 6 bases and J by 5 bases; unmatched bases: 5. Here the CDR3 reads CASSGQGSHNEQFF. CDR3 coding DNA: TGTGCCAGTAGCGGACAGGGGTCCCACAATGAGCAGTTCTTC.

J is TRBJ2-3 and V is TRBV6-1; 10 positions match TRBD2. The length of the CDR3 is 16 residues. Germline lookup yields CDR1 MNHNS and CDR2 SASEGT. Losses at the gene ends were 4 bases for V and 4 bases for J; bases not matched to a gene: 8. In nucleotides, the CDR3 is TGTGCCAGCAGTGCCCTGGGACTAGCGTCCCCAGATACGCAGTATTTT. Translated: CASSALGLASPDTQYF.

The rearrangement joins TRBV27 to TRBJ1-2; perhaps TRBD1 as D (6 bases). Germline-derived CDR1 and CDR2 are MNHEY and SMNVEV (reference sequence). V was shortened by 6 bases and J by 7 bases, with 18 bases between the two germline ends. CDR3 length: 14 amino acids. This CDR3 reads CASRGSGGAAGYTF. In DNA, the CDR3 is TGTGCCAGCAGGGGCTCGGGGGGGGCTGCTGGCTACACCTTC.

The chain links TRBV5-6 to TRBJ2-7; maybe TRBD2 (5 bases). Trimming left V 3 bases short and J 2 bases short, with 6 bases between. Per the germline V gene, CDR1 is SGHDT and CDR2 is YYEEEE. The CDR3 runs 12 residues. CDR3 in DNA: TGTGCCAGCAGCTCGGGGACCTACGAGCAGTACTTC. It encodes CASSSGTYEQYF.

The table lists this clone with a few counts. This rearrangement joins TRBV29-1 to TRBJ2-5; D not certain. V was pared by 6 bases and J by 2 bases, with 10 bases between. There are 12 residues in the CDR3. Germline V CDR1 and CDR2: SQVTM, ANQGSEA. In DNA form, the CDR3 reads TGCAGCGTCCTCCCTGGGCAAGAGACCCAGTACTTC. Translated: CSVLPGQETQYF.

This clone was found a few times. The rearrangement links TRBV7-9 to TRBJ1-3; perhaps TRBD1 as D (5 bases). Germline V gene sequence: CDR1 SEHNR, CDR2 FQNEAQ (reference sequence). This CDR3 contains 12 residues. V lost 3 bases to trimming and J lost 10 bases, with 10 bases between them. The CDR3 DNA follows: TGTGCCAGCAGCTTCACCCAGGGTACCATATATTTT. The encoded protein is CASSFTQGTIYF.

This clone was observed a few times. The same CDR3 arises from other DNA sequences in this sample as well. V and J are TRBV7-2 and TRBJ1-1; D not certain. V was trimmed by 5 bases and J by 1 base, leaving 8 bases between them. CDR1 is SGHTA, CDR2 FQGNSA, per germline. The CDR3 sequence is 13 residues long. The CDR3 DNA sequence: TGTGCCAGCAGCCCCAACACGAACACTGAAGCTTTCTTT. Translation: CASSPNTNTEAFF.

This clone was picked up a small number of times. The rearrangement uses TRBV11-2 and TRBJ1-5, with D unclear. V lost 5 bases to trimming and J lost 7 bases, with 9 bases between them. This CDR3 spans 12 amino acids. CDR1 is SGHAT and CDR2 is FQNNGV in the germline V gene. CDR3 residues: CASSLLGQPQHF. The CDR3 coding sequence is TGTGCCAGCAGCCTCTTGGGACAGCCCCAGCATTTT.

The V gene is TRBV29-1, the J gene TRBJ2-5; 7 nucleotides align to TRBD2. J lost 2 bases, V lost 5 bases, and 8 bases had no gene match. CDR3 length equals 14 residues. Per germline, CDR1 SQVTM and CDR2 ANQGSEA. The CDR3 DNA sequence: TGCAGCGTTCCTATAGCGGGCGGACAAGAGACCCAGTACTTC. This encodes CSVPIAGGQETQYF.

The chain links TRBV5-4 to TRBJ2-1, with 7 bases that match TRBD2. Germline V gives CDR1 SGHNT, CDR2 YYREEE (reference sequence). J gave up 3 bases and V 6 bases, and 9 bases lay outside the gene matches. This CDR3 comprises 15 residues. The DNA for the CDR3 is TGTGCCAGCACGGAAGGGCTAGCGGACTACAATGAGCAGTTCTTC. Protein sequence: CASTEGLADYNEQFF.